One and the same sample provided the 4 T cell receptor beta chains below, sequenced in a study of T cell responses to AZD1222 COVID-19 vaccine (dated by TCRdb to the early 2020s). The time point label on this specimen signifies: baseline before first vaccination. Receptor libraries were prepared by the immunoSEQ multiplex PCR assay. This immuneACCESS table, as held by TCRdb, lists in-frame sequences with V and J called but not all clones. Of the missing ones, under half trace to an unresolved V gene in checked studies; the others have no known cause. This sample comprises 150,000 to 200,000 clones, around 94% of them detected only once. Approximately 0.64% of the sample belongs to the ten largest clones. The starting material was peripheral blood, obtained on day 0 of AZD1222 vaccination. The receptors derive from an adult in good health.

J is TRBJ1-3 and V is TRBV5-3, with D possibly matching TRBD1 (5 bases). TRBV5-3 is assigned to the ORF class and has an uncertain function. The CDR3 covers 16 residues. V was shortened by 0 bases and J by 9 bases, with 19 bases between the two germline ends. The CDR3: CARSLVLPLGGGTIYF. The CDR3 DNA sequence: TGTGCCAGAAGCTTGGTTTTACCTCTTGGGGGGGGCACCATATATTTT.

The chain carries TRBV7-6 and TRBJ2-3; D tentatively reads TRBD1 or TRBD2 (5 bases each). The CDR3 runs 16 residues. Trimming pared 5 bases from V and 2 bases from J, leaving 17 bases between. Germline assignment: CDR1 SGHVS and CDR2 FNYEAQ. The CDR3 loop reads CASSLGDSSITDTQYF. DNA of the CDR3: TGTGCCAGCAGCCTGGGAGACAGTTCTATCACAGATACGCAGTATTTT.

This clone has just a few counts. This chain joins TRBV27 and TRBJ2-7; D call uncertain. V dropped 8 bases and J dropped 0 bases, with 11 bases sitting between them. Per germline, CDR1 MNHEY and CDR2 SMNVEV (reference sequence). The CDR3 covers 13 residues. In DNA form, the CDR3 reads TGTGCCAGCGCGAGTCTTAGCTCCTACGAGCAGTACTTC. Translating gives CASASLSSYEQYF.

Details on this clone: At one of its ends the junction is not consistent with the germline gene, which may arise from a read error. V and J are TRBV4-1 and TRBJ1-5; tentatively, D is TRBD1 (5 bases). CDR3 length: 15 residues. Germline loops: CDR1 MGHRA, CDR2 YSYEKL. The CDR3 loop reads CASTQGGRGGQPQHF. The CDR3 DNA follows: TGCGCCAGCACCCAAGGTGGGAGGGGCGGGCAGCCCCAGCATTTT.